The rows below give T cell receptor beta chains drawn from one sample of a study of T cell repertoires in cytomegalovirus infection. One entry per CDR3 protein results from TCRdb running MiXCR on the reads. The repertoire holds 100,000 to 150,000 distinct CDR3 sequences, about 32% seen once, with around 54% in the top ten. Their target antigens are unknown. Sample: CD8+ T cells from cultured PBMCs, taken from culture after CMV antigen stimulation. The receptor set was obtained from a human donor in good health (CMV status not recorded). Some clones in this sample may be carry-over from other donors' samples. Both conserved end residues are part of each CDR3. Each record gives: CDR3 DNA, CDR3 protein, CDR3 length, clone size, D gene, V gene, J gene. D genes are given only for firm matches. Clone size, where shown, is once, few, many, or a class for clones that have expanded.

TGTGCCAGCAGCTTAGCCTGGCAGGGGGGTCGTGGCTACACCTTC	CASSLAWQGGRGYTF	15	many	TRBD1	TRBV7-2	TRBJ1-2
TGCGCCAGCAGCCAAGACAGGGGGGCAAGCTCTGGAAACACCATATATTTT	CASSQDRGASSGNTIYF	17	once	TRBD1	TRBV4-1	TRBJ1-3
TGTGCCAGCAGCATGACAGGGGCCGCCTATGGCTACACCTTC	CASSMTGAAYGYTF	14	once	TRBD1	TRBV5-4	TRBJ1-2
TGTGCCAGCAGCTCGAGGATCCTGGGGCGCTTGTCCCCCCGACCCCCCAACACCGGGGAGCTGTTTTTT	CASSSRILGRLSPRPPNTGELFF	23	-	-	TRBV7-9	TRBJ2-2
TGTGCCACCAGCAGAGATCTAAGATCCAGATATGACTTC	CATSRDLRSRYDF	13	-	-	TRBV15	TRBJ2-5
TGTGCCAGCAGCGGAAACAGGGGGCCTGGGGCCAACGTCCTGACTTTC	CASSGNRGPGANVLTF	16	-	TRBD1	TRBV9	TRBJ2-6
TGTGCCAGCAGCTTCGACAGGCCCGGGGACGAGCAGTACTTC	CASSFDRPGDEQYF	14	-	-	TRBV7-8	TRBJ2-7
TGTGCCAGCAGGCCTACTAGCGGCTACAGCTCCTACAATGAGCAGTTCTTC	CASRPTSGYSSYNEQFF	17	-	TRBD2	TRBV6-2/TRBV6-3	TRBJ2-1
TGTGCCAGTAGTGACGAAGGGGACAGGGGGGGCTACGAGCAGTACTTC	CASSDEGDRGGYEQYF	16	many	TRBD1	TRBV19	TRBJ2-7
TGTGCCATCAGTCAACTAACAGGTAGCAACGAGCAGTACTTC	CAISQLTGSNEQYF	14	few	-	TRBV10-3	TRBJ2-7
TGTGCCAGCAGTTTCGGACAGGGGGGCTATGGCTACACCTTC	CASSFGQGGYGYTF	14	few	TRBD1	TRBV27	TRBJ1-2
TGTGCCAGCAGCTGGGGGCCCAGGGGGACCACCTACGAGCAGTACTTC	CASSWGPRGTTYEQYF	16	few	TRBD1	TRBV7-2	TRBJ2-7
TGTGCCAGCAGTGTATCTTGGGACAGGGCTCAGCCCCAGCATTTT	CASSVSWDRAQPQHF	15	many	TRBD1	TRBV2	TRBJ1-5
TGTGCCAGCAGTGAGACCCGGGCCTCCTACGAGCAGTACTTC	CASSETRASYEQYF	14	-	-	TRBV6-1	TRBJ2-7